This T cell receptor (beta chain) derives from a study of T-cell reconstitution after alpha-beta-depleted transplantation in children. This clonotype has ten or more counts. No antigen is known for it. The TCRbeta library was prepared with unique molecular identifiers. TCRdb passed the PCR reads through MiXCR, listing each CDR3 protein once. Counted here are 250,000 to 300,000 distinct CDR3 sequences, around 10% occurring once; the ten biggest clones make up roughly 7%. General study findings and limits: Several hundred graft clones that had expanded were reportedly the source of alpha-beta T cells about two months after transplant.

Per the germline V gene, CDR1 is DFQATT and CDR2 is SNEGSKA (reference sequence). The CDR3 length is 13 residues. V lost 5 bases, J lost 0 bases, and 4 bases stayed unmatched. This sequence joins TRBV20-1 and TRBJ2-7; 7 nucleotides align to TRBD1. The sequences come from PBMCs, collected before TCRalphabeta/CD19-depleted stem cell transplant. The TCR sequence derives from a boy in the first two years of life with acute myeloid leukemia, due to receive a stem cell transplant. The CDR3 sequence is CSAWDRRSYEQYF. As DNA, the CDR3 is TGCAGTGCTTGGGACAGACGCTCCTACGAGCAGTACTTC.